This T cell receptor (beta chain) was recovered during a study of T-cell reconstitution after alpha-beta-depleted transplantation in children. Molecular barcoding with unique molecular identifiers was used for the TCRbeta library. Via MiXCR, TCRdb re-called the PCR reads, giving one row per CDR3 protein. The repertoire holds around 100,000 distinct CDR3 sequences, with around 10% as singletons. Per germline, CDR1 SGHRS and CDR2 YFSETQ. The CDR3 sequence is 14 residues long. V lost 1 base and J lost 1, with 8 bases in between. About this clonotype itself: Its antigen remains unidentified.

Findings and limits, study-wide: Surviving recipient T cells and intrathymic progenitors accounted for some patients' high TCRbeta diversity at day 60. Reportedly, roughly two months post-transplant, alpha-beta T cells arose from several hundred expanded graft clones.

The clonotype originates from a boy younger than 10 with acute lymphoblastic leukemia, due to receive a stem cell transplant. V and J are TRBV5-1 and TRBJ2-5; D remains ambiguous. Source: PBMCs, taken before TCRalphabeta/CD19-depleted stem cell transplant. CDR3: CASSLKVGQETQYF. The CDR3 DNA reads TGCGCCAGCAGCTTGAAGGTTGGCCAAGAGACCCAGTACTTC.